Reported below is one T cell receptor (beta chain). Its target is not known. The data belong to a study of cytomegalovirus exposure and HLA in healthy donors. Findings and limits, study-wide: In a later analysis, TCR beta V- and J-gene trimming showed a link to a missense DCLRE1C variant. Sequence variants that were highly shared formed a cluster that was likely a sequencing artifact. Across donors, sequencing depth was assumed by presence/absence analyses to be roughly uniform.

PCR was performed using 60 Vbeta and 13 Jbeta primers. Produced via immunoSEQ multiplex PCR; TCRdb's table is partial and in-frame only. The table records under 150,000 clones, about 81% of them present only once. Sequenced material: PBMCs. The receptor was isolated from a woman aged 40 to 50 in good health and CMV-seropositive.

The CDR3 here is CSAEIDEQFF. Here the CDR3 DNA reads TGCAGTGCTGAGATCGATGAGCAGTTCTTC. V is TRBV20-1 and J is TRBJ2-1; D unclear. This CDR3 spans 10 amino acids. The germline V and J ends were trimmed by 5 bases and 8 bases, with 7 bases remaining between them. Germline values: CDR1 DFQATT, CDR2 SNEGSKA (reference sequence).